This is a list of T cell receptor beta chains from one sample in a study of cytomegalovirus exposure and HLA in healthy donors. Using immunoSEQ multiplex PCR, the repertoire was profiled, and TCRdb retains in-frame clones only, with some absent. The profile shows 100,000 to 150,000 clones, approximately 70% of them singletons. Sequencing was done on a sample of PBMCs. The receptors stem from a man in his sixties in good health and CMV-seropositive. CDR3s include the opening cysteine and the closing phenylalanine or tryptophan. D genes are given only for firm matches. Some rows mark clone size as missing; the rest say once, few, many or name a class of expanded clone.

J gene	D gene	V gene	clone size	CDR3 protein	CDR3 DNA
TRBJ1-2	.	TRBV19	.	CASSEAASYGYTF	TGTGCCAGTAGTGAGGCAGCCTCCTATGGCTACACCTTC
TRBJ2-3	.	TRBV19	.	CASSSPSGDTQYF	TGTGCCAGTAGTAGCCCGTCGGGAGATACGCAGTATTTT
TRBJ1-1	TRBD1	TRBV9	.	CASSATTGGTEAFF	TGTGCCAGCAGCGCAACGACAGGGGGCACTGAAGCTTTCTTT
TRBJ2-7	.	TRBV30	.	CAWQKRGTGTEQYF	TGTGCCTGGCAGAAAAGGGGGACCGGGACCGAGCAGTACTTC
TRBJ1-2	.	TRBV15	.	CASRTDYTYGYTF	TGTGCCAGCCGGACGGACTACACCTATGGCTACACCTTC
TRBJ2-7	.	TRBV7-2	.	CASSYKMDREYEQYF	TGTGCCAGCAGTTATAAGATGGACAGAGAATACGAGCAGTACTTC
TRBJ2-1	.	TRBV9	.	CASSAGSDTYNEQFF	TGTGCCAGCAGCGCGGGGTCGGATACATACAATGAGCAGTTCTTC
TRBJ1-5	TRBD1	TRBV28	.	CASSPGQGAQPQHF	TGTGCCAGCAGCCCCGGACAGGGGGCCCAGCCCCAGCATTTT
TRBJ1-5	TRBD1	TRBV27	few	CASARQGGQPQHF	TGTGCCAGCGCCAGACAGGGAGGTCAGCCCCAGCATTTT
TRBJ2-1	.	TRBV5-1	.	CASSYGTYNEQFF	TGCGCCAGCAGCTACGGGACTTACAATGAGCAGTTCTTC
TRBJ2-1	TRBD2	TRBV7-8	once	CASSPGLAGGRSYNEQFF	TGTGCCAGCAGCCCTGGGCTAGCGGGGGGGAGAAGTTACAATGAGCAGTTCTTC
TRBJ2-7	TRBD2	TRBV5-3	once	CARSLEGTSGGTYYEQYF	TGTGCCAGAAGCTTGGAAGGGACTAGCGGGGGGACTTACTACGAGCAGTACTTC
TRBJ1-2	.	TRBV28	few	CATAEGGYYGYTF	TGTGCCACAGCCGAAGGGGGTTACTATGGCTACACCTTC
TRBJ2-2	TRBD2	TRBV5-1	few	CASSVTSGGVTGELFF	TGCGCCAGCAGCGTCACTAGCGGGGGGGTCACCGGGGAGCTGTTTTTT
TRBJ2-5	.	TRBV10-2	.	CASSLRLQETQYF	TGCGCCAGCAGTTTGCGTCTCCAAGAGACCCAGTACTTC
TRBJ2-1	TRBD2	TRBV5-4	.	CASSLGSGGAVEQFF	TGTGCCAGCAGCTTGGGGAGCGGGGGGGCCGTAGAGCAGTTCTTC
TRBJ1-5	.	TRBV19	.	CASSPSGDQPQHF	TGTGCCAGTAGTCCCTCCGGAGATCAGCCCCAGCATTTT
TRBJ2-7	TRBD1	TRBV28	.	CASSYTDRGHEQYF	TGTGCCAGCAGCTATACGGACAGGGGCCACGAGCAGTACTTC
TRBJ1-1	TRBD1	TRBV7-9	.	CASSSQGAAFF	TGTGCCAGCAGCTCCCAGGGGGCGGCTTTCTTT
TRBJ1-1	TRBD1	TRBV27	.	CASSWDRNTEAFF	TGTGCCAGCAGCTGGGACAGGAACACTGAAGCTTTCTTT
TRBJ2-5	.	TRBV4-2	.	CASSQSAPGLAETQYF	TGTGCCAGCAGCCAAAGTGCCCCCGGACTGGCAGAGACCCAGTACTTC
TRBJ2-3	.	TRBV12-1	.	CASSPYEGSTDTQYF	TGTGCCAGCAGCCCTTACGAGGGAAGCACAGATACGCAGTATTTT
TRBJ1-1	TRBD1	TRBV6-5	.	CASSTTGKVTEAFF	TGTGCCAGCAGCACGACAGGGAAGGTGACTGAAGCTTTCTTT
TRBJ2-5	TRBD2	TRBV7-8	few	CASSLATGEGVGTQYF	TGTGCCAGCAGCCTCGCGACCGGGGAGGGAGTCGGGACCCAGTACTTC
TRBJ1-2	.	TRBV6-5	once	CASSYFKQLNYGYTF	TGTGCCAGCAGTTACTTCAAACAGCTCAACTATGGCTACACCTTC
TRBJ2-1	TRBD2	TRBV30	.	CAWSVRGLAGGVKQFF	TGTGCCTGGAGTGTACGGGGGCTAGCGGGGGGGGTAAAGCAGTTCTTC
TRBJ2-3	TRBD2	TRBV9	.	CASSVGAGVTDTQYF	TGTGCCAGCAGCGTCGGTGCGGGGGTCACAGATACGCAGTATTTT
TRBJ2-5	.	TRBV5-4	.	CASSLEVSQETQYF	TGTGCCAGCAGCTTGGAAGTCAGCCAAGAGACCCAGTACTTC
TRBJ1-2	TRBD1	TRBV28	.	CASTPGGLMGYTF	TGTGCCAGCACTCCAGGGGGCCTTATGGGCTACACCTTC